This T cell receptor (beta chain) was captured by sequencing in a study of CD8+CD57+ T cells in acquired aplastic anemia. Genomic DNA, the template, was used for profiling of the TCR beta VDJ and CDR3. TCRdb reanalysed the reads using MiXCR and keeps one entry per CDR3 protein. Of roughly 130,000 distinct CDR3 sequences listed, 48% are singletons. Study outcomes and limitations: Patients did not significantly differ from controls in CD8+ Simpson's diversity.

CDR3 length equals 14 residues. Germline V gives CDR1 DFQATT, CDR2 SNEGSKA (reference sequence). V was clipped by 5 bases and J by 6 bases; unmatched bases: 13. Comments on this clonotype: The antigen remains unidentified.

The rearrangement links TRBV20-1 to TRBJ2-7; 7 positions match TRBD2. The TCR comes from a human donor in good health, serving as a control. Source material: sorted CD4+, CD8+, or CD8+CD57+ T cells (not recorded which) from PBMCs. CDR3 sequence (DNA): TGCAGTGCTCCCCTCGGGGGTTGGGGGGGCGAGCAGTACTTC. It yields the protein CSAPLGGWGGEQYF.